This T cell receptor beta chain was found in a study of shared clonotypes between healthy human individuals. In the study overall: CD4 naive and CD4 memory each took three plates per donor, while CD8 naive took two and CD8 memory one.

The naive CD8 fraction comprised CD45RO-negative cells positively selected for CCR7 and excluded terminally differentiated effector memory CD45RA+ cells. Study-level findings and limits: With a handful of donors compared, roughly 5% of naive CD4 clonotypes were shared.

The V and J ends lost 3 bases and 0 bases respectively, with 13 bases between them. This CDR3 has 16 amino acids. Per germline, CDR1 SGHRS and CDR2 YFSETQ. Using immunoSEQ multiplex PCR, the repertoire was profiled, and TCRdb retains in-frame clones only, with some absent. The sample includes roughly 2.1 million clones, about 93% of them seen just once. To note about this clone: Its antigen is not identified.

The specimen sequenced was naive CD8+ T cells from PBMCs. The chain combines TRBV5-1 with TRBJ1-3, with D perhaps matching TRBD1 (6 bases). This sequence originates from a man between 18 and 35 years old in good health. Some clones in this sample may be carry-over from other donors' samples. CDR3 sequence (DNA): TGCGCCAGCAGCTCAGGGGTTGGGGTCTCTGGAAACACCATATATTTT. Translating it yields CASSSGVGVSGNTIYF.